This T cell receptor (beta chain) derives from a study of blood T cell repertoires in COVID-19. Study background: Sample material is recorded as cDNA or gDNA derived from T cells, B-cell-depleted T cells, or PBMCs.

The age range of participants was 18 to 89 years, with residence in about 25 US areas. The germline V gene has CDR1 SEHNR and CDR2 FQNEAQ (reference sequence). The CDR3 is 12 residues long. Trimming took 5 bases from V and 1 from J, leaving 5 bases between them. TCRdb keeps only in-frame clones here, not all; method: immunoSEQ multiplex PCR. The sample includes almost 400,000 clones, roughly 90% of them seen just once. The specimen was PBMCs or T cells enriched from blood (not recorded which). J is TRBJ1-1 and V is TRBV7-9; D not resolved. The origin of this receptor is a woman in her twenties or thirties with acute COVID-19. CDR3 loop: CASSPQNTEAFF. The CDR3 DNA follows: TGTGCCAGCAGCCCCCAGAACACTGAAGCTTTCTTT. The variable domain in full, completed from reference TRBV7-9 and TRBJ1-1, reads DTGVSQNPRHKITKRGQNVTFRCDPISEHNRLYWYRQTLGQGPEFLTYFQNEAQLEKSRLLSDRFSAERPKGSFSTLEIQRTEQGDSAMYLCASSPQNTEAFFGQGTRLTVV.